The sequence of this T cell receptor (beta chain) was determined in a study of T-cell memory formation after mild COVID-19. Whole-study context: Largely, the TCR clusters proved donor specific. Points from the study as a whole: Clones shrinking between day 15 and 85 showed a balanced CD4/CD8 split, and those that grew later tilted toward CD4+.

Points on this clonotype: Its antigen is not known.

TCRdb independently ran MiXCR on the 5' RACE reads; one entry per CDR3 protein. The repertoire holds tens of thousands of distinct CDR3 sequences, with over 15% as singletons. Deletions cut 1 base from V and 8 bases from J, with 15 bases between. From germline, CDR1 is DFQATT and CDR2 SNEGSKA (reference sequence). The CDR3 is 14 amino acids. V gene TRBV20-1 combines with J gene TRBJ2-1; D uncertain. The receptor was derived from an adult woman who had mild COVID-19 (a few samples of this study predate the infection). Cell type and time point are not known. Source material: PBMCs or a T cell subset sorted from them (not recorded which). The CDR3, as DNA: TGCAGTGCTAGAGGCGACTGGGTAGCTGATGAGCAGTTCTTC. Translating gives CSARGDWVADEQFF.